This T cell receptor beta chain was sequenced in a study of T cell changes during pregnancy in multiple sclerosis. Germline CDR1 is SGHDN and CDR2 is FVKESK. J lost 4 bases, V lost 3 bases, and 6 bases had no gene match. The CDR3 is made up of 16 amino acids. Assay: immunoSEQ multiplex PCR; the TCRdb copy retains only in-frame clones and omits some. This table has 50,000 or so clones, 85% to 95% appearing once. This specimen consisted of peripheral blood, obtained in the second trimester of pregnancy. The sequence was collected from a female donor with multiple sclerosis, enrolled in a pregnancy study. The rearrangement joins TRBV14 to TRBJ2-2, with 9 nucleotides matching TRBD1. CDR3 coding DNA: TGTGCCAGCAGCCATCCGGGACAGGGAAGCACCGGGGAGCTGTTTTTT. It codes for CASSHPGQGSTGELFF.